One sample yielded the 15 T cell receptor beta chains listed below, sequenced in a study of blood T cell repertoires in COVID-19. Clones were sequenced by immunoSEQ multiplex PCR, and TCRdb holds only the in-frame ones, with some missing. The data show 20,000 to 30,000 clones, 85% to 90% seen once. The sequenced sample was peripheral blood. The receptors originated from a human donor with active COVID-19. The donor label of this sample is uncertain.

The chain uses TRBV28 and TRBJ1-2; TRBD1 aligns across 10 bases. CDR3 length: 14 residues. The J segment lost 7 bases and the V segment lost 8 bases, leaving 10 bases of the junction unmatched. Germline V gene data show CDR1 as MDHEN and CDR2 as SYDVKM. CDR3 in amino acids: CASRTLRTGGGYTF. The CDR3 DNA sequence: TGTGCCAGCCGAACCCTTAGGACAGGGGGTGGCTACACCTTC.

The chain couples TRBV2 to TRBJ2-3, with 10 positions matching TRBD2. This CDR3 has 17 amino acids. V was pared by 7 bases and J by 1 base, with 11 bases of the junction left unmatched. Germline CDR1 SNHLY, CDR2 FYNNEI. In DNA, the CDR3 is TGTGCCAGCATCCCCCGGAGCGGGGGGGCCGGCACAGATACGCAGTATTTT. Encoded protein: CASIPRSGGAGTDTQYF.

This chain joins TRBV7-2 and TRBJ2-1; 9 nucleotides align to TRBD2. V lost 2 bases, J lost 2 bases, and 7 bases stayed unmatched. The CDR3 is made up of 17 amino acids. CDR1 is SGHTA and CDR2 is FQGNSA in the germline V gene. The CDR3 DNA reads as TGTGCCAGCAGCTTAATCGGCGTAGCGGGGGCCTACAATGAGCAGTTCTTC. Protein sequence: CASSLIGVAGAYNEQFF.

This chain joins TRBV7-9 and TRBJ2-1; D may be TRBD1 (5 bases). The CDR3 covers 12 residues. Trimming stripped 1 base from V and 8 bases from J, with 6 bases between. The germline V gene encodes CDR1 SEHNR and CDR2 FQNEAQ (reference sequence). The CDR3 nucleotides are TGTGCCAGCAGCTTAGTAGGGGATGAGCAGTTCTTC. It encodes CASSLVGDEQFF. Filled out from reference TRBV7-9 and TRBJ2-1, the complete variable domain reads DTGVSQNPRHKITKRGQNVTFRCDPISEHNRLYWYRQTLGQGPEFLTYFQNEAQLEKSRLLSDRFSAERPKGSFSTLEIQRTEQGDSAMYLCASSLVGDEQFFGPGTRLTVL.

The chain uses TRBV5-1 and TRBJ2-3; D may be TRBD1 (6 bases). Trimming stripped 0 bases from V and 0 bases from J, with 11 bases between. The CDR3 is 16 amino acids. Germline V gene data show CDR1 as SGHRS and CDR2 as YFSETQ. DNA of the CDR3: TGCGCCAGCAGCTTGGGAGGGGGATCTAGCACAGATACGCAGTATTTT. Translation gives CASSLGGGSSTDTQYF.

This chain joins TRBV7-9 and TRBJ1-2; TRBD1 might be the D (5 bases). This CDR3 contains 18 residues. Looked up from germline, CDR1 is SEHNR and CDR2 is FQNEAQ (reference sequence). The V and J ends lost 2 bases and 2 bases respectively, with 21 bases between them. The DNA of the CDR3 is TGTGCCAGCAGCTTATTTTCGGGTGTCGGGGGGAAGAACTATGGCTACACCTTC. It is translated as CASSLFSGVGGKNYGYTF.

This sequence joins TRBV19 and TRBJ2-1, with 9 bases lining up with TRBD2. This CDR3 is built from 16 residues. The V gene end was trimmed by 5 bases and the J gene end by 11 bases; junction bases not matched to a gene: 16. CDR1 LNHDA and CDR2 SQIVND come from the germline V gene (reference sequence). CDR3 sequence (DNA): TGTGCCAGTAGTTCATTAGCGGGAGAGGGGTACGGTAAGCAGTTCTTC. Encoded protein: CASSSLAGEGYGKQFF.

The genes are TRBV2 and TRBJ1-5; 8 nucleotides agree with TRBD1. Germline lookup yields CDR1 SNHLY and CDR2 FYNNEI. CDR3 length equals 14 residues. V lost 3 bases and J lost 4; bases outside the gene matches: 2. Here the CDR3 reads CASSDQGANQPQHF. In nucleotides, the CDR3 is TGTGCCAGCAGTGATCAGGGGGCAAATCAGCCCCAGCATTTT.

In DNA, the CDR3 is TGTGCCAGCACCCCGGGACAGGCTGAAGAGACCCAGTACTTC. Its translation: CASTPGQAEETQYF. V and J are TRBV28 and TRBJ2-5; 8 nucleotides line up with TRBD1. Germline trimming cut 7 bases from V and 3 bases from J; bases unmatched to any gene: 7. Germline assignment: CDR1 MDHEN and CDR2 SYDVKM. This CDR3 is built from 14 residues.

This clone was counted once. The gene calls are TRBV11-2 and TRBJ2-2; 13 bases line up with TRBD2. The CDR3 totals 16 residues. Germline CDR1 reads SGHAT; CDR2 reads FQNNGV. Trimming at V came to 4 bases and at J to 6 bases, leaving 5 bases not matched to a gene. As DNA, the CDR3 is TGTGCCAGCAGCTCCCGGGGACTAGCGGGGCCCGGGGAGCTGTTTTTT. Its translation: CASSSRGLAGPGELFF.

This chain uses TRBV27 with TRBJ2-7; 11 positions match TRBD1. V gave up 3 bases and J gave up 0 bases; unmatched junction bases: 1. The CDR3 loop spans 15 amino acids. CDR1 and CDR2 (germline): MNHEY, SMNVEV (reference sequence). The CDR3 nucleotides read TGTGCCAGCAGTTTTGGGACAGGGGGCTCCTACGAGCAGTACTTC. This codes for CASSFGTGGSYEQYF.

This sequence joins TRBV20-1 and TRBJ2-3; 8 positions agree with TRBD1. The trim removed 6 bases at V and 8 bases at J, leaving 1 base unmatched. The CDR3 extends over 10 amino acids. Per the germline V gene, CDR1 is DFQATT and CDR2 is SNEGSKA (reference sequence). The CDR3 DNA reads as TGCAGTGCACAGGGGGGTACGCAGTATTTT. As protein: CSAQGGTQYF.

V usage is TRBV7-8 and J usage is TRBJ1-2; 10 bases map to TRBD1. J gave up 3 bases and V 5 bases, and 9 bases lay outside the gene matches. The CDR3 consists of 16 residues. Germline V gene sequence: CDR1 SGHVS, CDR2 FQNEAQ. CDR3: CASSQIPGQGHYGYTF. CDR3 nucleotides: TGTGCCAGCAGCCAAATCCCGGGACAGGGGCACTATGGCTACACCTTC.

The chain is built from TRBV18 and TRBJ2-1, with TRBD1 matching 7 bases. The CDR3 covers 11 residues. Germline V gene sequence: CDR1 KGHSH, CDR2 LQKENI. J was trimmed by 9 bases and V by 8 bases; bases with no gene match: 4. CDR3 residues: CASRQGVEQFF. The CDR3 DNA follows: TGTGCCAGCCGACAGGGAGTTGAGCAGTTCTTC. The whole variable domain, filled in from reference TRBV18 and TRBJ2-1, reads NAGVMQNPRHLVRRRGQEARLRCSPMKGHSHVYWYRQLPEEGLKFMVYLQKENIIDESGMPKERFSAEFPKEGPSILRIQQVVRGDSAAYFCASRQGVEQFFGPGTRLTVL.

This clone was picked up a small number of times. The chain uses TRBV19 and TRBJ2-7, with 7 bases lining up with TRBD1. V shed 6 bases and J 0 bases; nucleotides not matched to a gene: 5. Germline V lookup: CDR1 LNHDA, CDR2 SQIVND (reference sequence). The CDR3 spans 14 residues. In DNA, the CDR3 is TGTGCCAGTAGGAGGGACAGCAGCTCCTACGAGCAGTACTTC. It yields the protein CASRRDSSSYEQYF.